This entry lists 20 T cell receptor beta chains sequenced from one sample in a study of blood T cell repertoires in COVID-19. The data were produced by immunoSEQ multiplex PCR, yet TCRdb's version contains in-frame clones alone and is incomplete. The repertoire holds around 320,000 clones, with roughly 91% as singletons. The source material was PBMCs or T cells enriched from blood (not recorded which). The origin of the receptors is a woman in her forties or fifties who had been exposed to COVID-19.

The CDR3: CASSIVPEDYGYTF. Written as DNA, the CDR3 is TGTGCCAGTAGTATAGTTCCGGAGGACTATGGCTACACCTTC. V and J are TRBV19 and TRBJ1-2, with unresolved D. Germline lookup yields CDR1 LNHDA and CDR2 SQIVND (reference sequence). The ends were cut back, 1 base at V and 3 bases at J, with 9 bases in the middle. The CDR3 runs to 14 residues.

J is TRBJ1-3 and V is TRBV4-2; D not certain. The CDR3 spans 14 residues. The germline V gene has CDR1 LGHNA and CDR2 YNFKEQ. V shed 1 base and J shed 4 bases, with 8 bases lying between them. The CDR3 protein is CASSQVGTGNTIYF. The CDR3 DNA follows: TGTGCCAGCAGCCAAGTGGGCACAGGAAACACCATATATTTT.

The chain employs TRBV28 and TRBJ2-7, with 7 positions matching TRBD2. V lost 6 bases, J lost 5 bases, and 10 bases stayed unmatched. This CDR3 spans 14 amino acids. Germline V gene data show CDR1 as MDHEN and CDR2 as SYDVKM. CDR3 sequence reads: CASRPMGGIHEQYF. For the CDR3, the DNA is TGTGCCAGCAGACCCATGGGGGGGATCCACGAGCAGTACTTC.

This clone was counted a few times. The DNA is omitted, as the CDR3 cannot be located on it reliably, and the CDR3 follows TCRdb's listing. This chain links TRBV27 with TRBJ1-1. From its first to its last residue, the CDR3 has 18 amino acids. Germline V CDR1 and CDR2: MNHEY, SMNVEV (reference sequence). The CDR3 here is CASSLSPPIFGEGTEAFF.

V is TRBV6-1 and J is TRBJ1-2; 8 positions match TRBD1. V was pared by 2 bases and J by 7 bases, with 6 bases of the junction left unmatched. The CDR3 loop spans 14 amino acids. Germline values: CDR1 MNHNS, CDR2 SASEGT. CDR3: CASSETGGHTGYTF. CDR3 sequence (DNA): TGTGCCAGCAGTGAAACAGGGGGACACACTGGCTACACCTTC.

The rearrangement uses TRBV10-2 and TRBJ2-7; D possibly corresponds to TRBD2 (6 bases). V lost 6 bases and J lost 4, with 19 bases in between. The CDR3 consists of 15 residues. Germline CDR1 WSHSY, CDR2 SAAADI. The CDR3 DNA sequence: TGCGCCAGCAGGGAGGGGCCAGGGAATGTTTACGAGCAGTACTTC. Its translation: CASREGPGNVYEQYF.

The chain has TRBV10-2 and TRBJ1-1; D may be TRBD1 (6 bases). CDR1 is WSHSY and CDR2 is SAAADI in the germline V gene. The CDR3 contains 13 residues. V gave up 4 bases and J gave up 3 bases, with 9 bases separating them. This CDR3 is CASSGTVYTEAFF. DNA of the CDR3: TGCGCCAGCAGTGGGACAGTTTACACTGAAGCTTTCTTT.

The chain joins TRBV19 to TRBJ2-5; D perhaps matches TRBD1 (5 bases). The CDR3 has 16 residues. Trimming took off 2 bases at V and 3 bases at J, with 16 bases between the two ends. Germline V gene lookup returns CDR1 LNHDA and CDR2 SQIVND (reference sequence). The chain's CDR3 is CASSIISGSVEETQYF. The CDR3 coding sequence is TGTGCCAGTAGTATAATATCAGGGTCGGTCGAAGAGACCCAGTACTTC.

This rearrangement joins TRBV3-1 (or the pseudogene TRBV3-2) to TRBJ2-7; TRBD2 aligns across 14 bases. Germline assignment: CDR1 LGHDT and CDR2 YNNKEL (reference sequence). V lost 3 bases, J lost 3 bases, and 7 bases stayed unmatched. The CDR3 runs 17 residues. CDR3 DNA: TGTGCCAGCAGCCAGGATCCGGGGACTAGCGGGAGCTACGAGCAGTACTTC. Residues: CASSQDPGTSGSYEQYF.

The genes are TRBV29-1 and TRBJ1-1; perhaps TRBD1 as D (6 bases). The ends were cut back, 7 bases at V and 2 bases at J, with 14 bases in the middle. From germline, CDR1 is SQVTM and CDR2 ANQGSEA. There are 13 residues in the CDR3. CDR3 coding DNA: TGCAGCGGCACGGGACACCTAAACACTGAAGCTTTCTTT. Protein: CSGTGHLNTEAFF.

The rearrangement links TRBV3-1 (or the pseudogene TRBV3-2) to TRBJ2-7; maybe TRBD2 (7 bases). Per the germline V gene, CDR1 is LGHDT and CDR2 is YNNKEL (reference sequence). The CDR3 spans 15 residues. V was pared by 3 bases and J by 2 bases, with 14 bases between. CDR3 amino acids: CASSQDGGPTYEQYF. CDR3 DNA sequence: TGTGCCAGCAGCCAGGACGGGGGGCCCACCTACGAGCAGTACTTC.

This sequence joins TRBV30 and TRBJ1-1; unclear D gene. This CDR3 is 10 amino acids long. The germline V and J ends were trimmed by 8 bases and 11 bases, with 15 bases remaining between them. CDR1 is GTSNPN, CDR2 SVGIG, per germline (reference sequence). CDR3 nucleotide sequence: TGTGCCCTGGGCTCCCCTGGGGCTTTCTTT. Protein: CALGSPGAFF.

This chain connects TRBV29-1 to TRBJ1-2; D not resolved. Germline lookup yields CDR1 SQVTM and CDR2 ANQGSEA. Trimming removed 3 bases from V and 0 bases from J, with 11 bases in between. This CDR3 contains 14 residues. The CDR3 DNA follows: TGCAGCGTTGATGTATCGCAGTCTAACTATGGCTACACCTTC. This encodes CSVDVSQSNYGYTF.

V usage is TRBV5-1 and J usage is TRBJ2-1; 9 bases match TRBD2. The CDR3 runs 16 residues. With V trimmed by 3 bases and J by 9 bases, 13 bases remained unmatched. Germline CDR1 is SGHRS and CDR2 is YFSETQ. In DNA, the CDR3 is TGCGCCAGCAGCTCCGGTTCGTGGCGGGGGGGCCCTGAGCAGTTCTTC. Protein sequence: CASSSGSWRGGPEQFF.

The rearrangement uses TRBV27 and TRBJ1-2; D ambiguous. V dropped 2 bases and J dropped 2 bases, with 9 bases sitting between them. The CDR3 covers 14 residues. Germline values: CDR1 MNHEY, CDR2 SMNVEV (reference sequence). The CDR3 DNA is TGTGCCAGCAGTTTAAGAGGGTCAAACTATGGCTACACCTTC. Translated: CASSLRGSNYGYTF.

The chain is built from TRBV28 and TRBJ2-1, with 7 bases aligning to TRBD1. The CDR3 runs 15 residues. V was pared by 7 bases and J by 2 bases, with 8 bases of the junction left unmatched. The germline V gene encodes CDR1 MDHEN and CDR2 SYDVKM. Here the CDR3 DNA reads TGTGCCAGCACTTTCCCCGGGACAGCCTACAATGAGCAGTTCTTC. Its translation: CASTFPGTAYNEQFF.

The chain combines TRBV19 with TRBJ1-1; D might be TRBD1 (6 bases). The CDR3 spans 14 residues. The V end was cut by 1 base, the J end by 7 bases, with 13 bases between. Germline V CDR1 and CDR2: LNHDA, SQIVND (reference sequence). CDR3 sequence (DNA): TGTGCCAGTAGTATAGCGCAGGGGATGGGTGAAGCTTTCTTT. Translating gives CASSIAQGMGEAFF.

The rearrangement links TRBV6-5 to TRBJ2-7; TRBD2 might be the D (5 bases). Trimming pared 2 bases from V and 1 base from J, leaving 15 bases between. CDR1 and CDR2 from the germline V gene are MNHEY and SVGAGI. This CDR3 contains 16 residues. The CDR3 loop is CASSYHGPLASYEQYF. Here the CDR3 DNA reads TGTGCCAGCAGTTACCACGGCCCCCTAGCTTCCTACGAGCAGTACTTC.

This sequence joins TRBV5-1 and TRBJ2-5; D is unresolved. Deletions cut 2 bases from V and 3 bases from J, with 8 bases between. Germline CDR1 and CDR2: SGHRS and YFSETQ. This CDR3 is built from 13 residues. DNA of the CDR3: TGCGCCAGCAGCTTAAGCTACGAAGAGACCCAGTACTTC. The encoded protein is CASSLSYEETQYF.

A remark on this clone: The sample contains more than one DNA sequence encoding this CDR3. The V call is TRBV2, the J call TRBJ1-5; 9 nucleotides line up with TRBD1. V gave up 4 bases and J gave up 4 bases; unmatched junction bases: 2. The CDR3 covers 14 residues. Germline V lookup: CDR1 SNHLY, CDR2 FYNNEI. CDR3 sequence reads: CASSGQGGNQPQHF. The CDR3 bases are TGTGCCAGCAGTGGACAGGGGGGTAATCAGCCCCAGCATTTT. The variable domain in full, with the rest retrieved from reference TRBV2 and TRBJ1-5, is EPEVTQTPSHQVTQMGQEVILRCVPISNHLYFYWYRQILGQKVEFLVSFYNNEISEKSEIFDDQFSVERPDGSNFTLKIRSTKLEDSAMYFCASSGQGGNQPQHFGDGTRLSIL.